This T cell receptor beta chain was identified during a study of technical replicates of blood from several donors listed by TCRdb under 2017. The library was obtained by the immunoSEQ multiplex PCR assay. The table comes from immuneACCESS by way of TCRdb, which keeps in-frame sequences with V and J called. Part of the clones is missing from these tables; in studies checked, under half for an unresolved V gene and the rest for unknown reasons. For this sample the table gives roughly 80,000 clones, of which 85% to 95% were detected only once. 0.35% to 0.45% of the sample rests with the top ten. On this clone itself: No cognate antigen has been identified for it. No base quality values were provided; no much bigger clone lies one nucleotide off.

Sequencing was done on a sample of T cells isolated from PBMCs. This receptor was identified in a human donor in good health.

CDR3 region: CASSDYGANTEAFF. The DNA sequence is as follows: TGCGCCAGCAGTGATTACGGTGCGAACACTGAAGCTTTCTTT. The V and J segments used are TRBV10-1 and TRBJ1-1; no D gene call is confident. Reading from cysteine to phenylalanine, the CDR3 counts 14 amino acids. Left in the record is the CDR3 DNA by itself, 42 bases read in frame from the first base. V sheds 3 bases and J sheds 1 base, leaving 9 bases between their ends. CDR1 and CDR2 were assigned from the germline V gene (reference sequence) as WNHNN and SYGVQD.